These 18 T cell receptor beta chains share one sample of origin, sequenced in a study of Graves' ophthalmopathy and Graves' hyperthyroidism. Investigators amplified TCR beta CDR3 regions from RNA transcripts. An initial RT-PCR round employing HTBI primers preceded a second-round multiplex PCR. TCRdb passed the multiplex PCR reads through MiXCR, listing each CDR3 protein once. There are 400,000 or so distinct CDR3 sequences in the sample; approximately 18% occur only once, and roughly 2.3% lies in the top ten. The sample was peripheral blood. Every receptor here comes from an adult woman with stable Graves' hyperthyroidism.

This clonotype was counted a few times. J is TRBJ2-5 and V is TRBV5-1; TRBD2 might be the D (6 bases). The CDR3 consists of 15 residues. Germline lookup yields CDR1 SGHRS and CDR2 YFSETQ. The ends were cut back, 3 bases at V and 3 bases at J, with 15 bases in the middle. The CDR3 nucleotides read TGCGCCAGCAGCTCGGTGGGCGGGGCTGAAGAGACCCAGTACTTC. This codes for CASSSVGGAEETQYF.

The sample holds a few counts of this clonotype. V and J are TRBV19 and TRBJ2-5, with a weak D call TRBD1 (5 bases). Germline V CDR1 and CDR2: LNHDA, SQIVND (reference sequence). The CDR3 sequence is 16 residues long. Trimming left V 3 bases short and J 7 bases short, with 21 bases between. In DNA form, the CDR3 reads TGTGCCAGTAGTATTGGCTTTACTGGGGCGAAGGCGACCCAGTACTTC. Amino acid sequence: CASSIGFTGAKATQYF.

The V gene is TRBV6-5, the J gene TRBJ2-5; D unresolved. CDR3 length equals 14 residues. Germline V gene lookup returns CDR1 MNHEY and CDR2 SVGAGI. Trimming removed 2 bases at V and 5 bases at J, with 12 bases between. The CDR3 region is CASSYPNKAETQYF. CDR3 DNA sequence: TGTGCCAGCAGTTACCCCAATAAGGCTGAGACCCAGTACTTC.

This clonotype was detected ten times or more. V and J are TRBV27 and TRBJ2-7; 9 bases are shared with TRBD1. V lost 6 bases and J lost 3; bases outside the gene matches: 9. Germline CDR1 MNHEY, CDR2 SMNVEV (reference sequence). There are 15 residues in the CDR3. CDR3 nucleotides: TGTGCCAGCAGAATCTTGACAGGGGGGGACTACGAGCAGTACTTC. Amino acids: CASRILTGGDYEQYF.

The J gene is TRBJ2-7, the V gene TRBV6-1; D possibly corresponds to TRBD1 (6 bases). Germline assignment: CDR1 MNHNS and CDR2 SASEGT. V lost 6 bases and J 3 bases, leaving 15 bases between the germline ends. There are 14 residues in the CDR3. CDR3 sequence: CASRGGRLNYEQYF. The DNA of the CDR3 is TGTGCCAGCAGAGGGGGAAGACTGAACTACGAGCAGTACTTC.

This clonotype was seen a few times. This chain connects TRBV6-1 to TRBJ1-5; D remains unclear. The V end lost 10 bases, the J end lost 0 bases, and 13 bases lay between the germline ends. The CDR3 contains 14 residues. Germline V CDR1 and CDR2: MNHNS, SASEGT. DNA for the CDR3: TGTGCCACAAGGGCAGAGAATAGCAATCAGCCCCAGCATTTT. Translation gives CATRAENSNQPQHF.

This clonotype was picked up many times. V is TRBV6-5 and J is TRBJ2-2; 7 bases are shared with TRBD2. This CDR3 is 15 amino acids long. Germline assignment: CDR1 MNHEY and CDR2 SVGAGI. After removal of 6 bases from V and 1 base from J, the junction contained 5 bases not matched to a gene. The CDR3 nucleotides read TGTGCCAGCAGCCCTAGCGGAAGGAACACCGGGGAGCTGTTTTTT. This sequence encodes CASSPSGRNTGELFF.

This clonotype was detected ten times or more. This rearrangement joins TRBV10-2 to TRBJ2-7; possibly TRBD1 for D (5 bases). Germline lookup yields CDR1 WSHSY and CDR2 SAAADI. CDR3 length: 13 residues. Trimming took 6 bases from V and 5 from J, leaving 14 bases between them. CDR3 loop: CASRISGSHEQYF. Here the CDR3 DNA reads TGCGCCAGCAGGATTTCAGGGTCCCACGAGCAGTACTTC.

This clonotype was seen repeatedly, ten times or more. V and J are TRBV6-5 and TRBJ2-5; D gene uncertain. Trimming took 6 bases from V and 5 from J, leaving 16 bases between them. The germline V gene encodes CDR1 MNHEY and CDR2 SVGAGI. This CDR3 contains 14 residues. CDR3 coding DNA: TGTGCCAGCAGCCGCCCTTACCAGGCGGAGACCCAGTACTTC. It specifies CASSRPYQAETQYF.

This clonotype was found many times. This chain joins TRBV10-3 and TRBJ2-2; D possibly matches TRBD1 or TRBD2 (5 bases each). This CDR3 spans 13 amino acids. With 3 bases removed from V and 4 bases from J, the gap between germline ends came to 6 bases. Germline loops: CDR1 ENHRY, CDR2 SYGVKD. The CDR3 DNA sequence: TGTGCCATCAGTGACGGGACCACCGGGGAGCTGTTTTTT. Amino acid sequence: CAISDGTTGELFF.

The table lists this clonotype with many counts. This sequence joins TRBV6-5 and TRBJ2-5; possible D gene TRBD1, 6 bases. CDR3 length equals 13 residues. Germline values: CDR1 MNHEY, CDR2 SVGAGI. V was shortened by 6 bases and J by 9 bases, with 17 bases between the two germline ends. Here the CDR3 DNA reads TGTGCCAGCAGAACCCGGGACACCGAGGCCCAGTACTTC. As protein: CASRTRDTEAQYF.

This clonotype was counted ten times or more. This chain uses TRBV9 with TRBJ1-5, with a possible D match to TRBD1 (5 bases). Deletions cut 4 bases from V and 5 bases from J, with 16 bases between. The CDR3 is 15 amino acids. From germline, CDR1 is SGDLS and CDR2 YYNGEE. The CDR3 reads CASSQDGAVDQPQHF. In DNA form, the CDR3 reads TGTGCCAGCAGCCAGGACGGGGCTGTAGATCAGCCCCAGCATTTT.

This chain uses TRBV6-1 with TRBJ2-2, with 7 bases matching TRBD1. CDR3 size: 13 residues. Trimming took 5 bases from V and 5 from J; bases not matched to a gene: 2. Germline loops: CDR1 MNHNS, CDR2 SASEGT. CDR3 bases: TGTGCCAGCAGTAGGGGACAGACCGGGGAGCTGTTTTTT. It translates to CASSRGQTGELFF.

This clonotype came up many times. The germline gene is not matched at one end of the junction; a read error may be the cause. The chain couples TRBV7-6 to TRBJ2-7, with 9 bases fitting TRBD2. This CDR3 is built from 15 residues. Germline CDR1 and CDR2: SGHVS and FNYEAQ. In DNA form, the CDR3 reads TGTGCCAGCAGCTTAGCGGGGACTAGCTCCAACGAGCAGTACTTC. Amino acid sequence: CASSLAGTSSNEQYF.

The sample holds many counts of this clonotype. The J gene is TRBJ2-7, the V gene TRBV7-6, with D possibly being TRBD2 (6 bases). This CDR3 is built from 14 residues. Trimming cost V 4 bases and J 2 bases, with 12 bases left between them. Germline CDR1 is SGHVS and CDR2 is FNYEAQ. The CDR3 sequence: CASSSGLSTYEQYF. The CDR3 DNA follows: TGTGCCAGCAGCTCGGGACTTTCTACCTACGAGCAGTACTTC.

This clonotype occurred many times. This sequence joins TRBV7-2 and TRBJ2-5, with D maybe TRBD1 (8 bases). CDR1 and CDR2 (germline): SGHTA, FQGNSA. Between the trimmed V and J ends, which lost 1 base and 4 bases, there was a span of 16 bases. CDR3 size: 16 residues. The CDR3 loop reads CASSLVLQGGRETQYF. The CDR3 nucleotides read TGTGCCAGCAGCTTAGTGCTACAGGGGGGGAGAGAGACCCAGTACTTC.

Of note for this clonotype: Since the CDR3 does not end with the conserved phenylalanine or tryptophan, this likely comes from a read error. The chain employs TRBV28 and TRBJ1-5, with no clear D. Germline V lookup: CDR1 MDHEN, CDR2 SYDVKM. This CDR3 is 14 amino acids long. The V end lost 2 bases, the J end lost 2 bases, and 7 bases lay between the germline ends. Written as DNA, the CDR3 is TGTGCCAGCAGTTTAGGGCCCCGCAATCAGCCCCAGCATGGT. This encodes CASSLGPRNQPQHG.

This clonotype was counted at least ten times. The CDR3 sequence: CASSPLAAMNTEAFF. CDR3 DNA: TGCGCCAGCAGCCCACTGGCCGCTATGAACACTGAAGCTTTCTTT. This chain joins TRBV4-3 and TRBJ1-1; D not certain. The V and J ends lost 4 bases and 0 bases respectively, with 12 bases between them. The CDR3 is 15 residues long. CDR1 LGHNA and CDR2 YSLEER come from the germline V gene.